This T cell receptor beta chain emerged from a study of blood T cell repertoires in COVID-19. About the study: Material from acute and convalescent COVID-19 was sourced from the United States, Italy and Spain. From T cells, B-cell-depleted T cells, or PBMCs came the material, which was cDNA or gDNA.

The CDR3 length is 15 residues. The J segment lost 1 base and the V segment lost 5 bases, leaving 5 bases of the junction unmatched. The germline V gene has CDR1 MNHEY and CDR2 SVGAGI. Cohort placement rested on clinical history that participants reported themselves. Assay: immunoSEQ multiplex PCR; the TCRdb copy retains only in-frame clones and omits some. Of about 170,000 clones in the sample, 75% to 90% were seen once. Sequencing was carried out using PBMCs or T cells enriched from blood (not recorded which). The receptor comes from a young woman who had recovered from COVID-19. The chain couples TRBV6-5 to TRBJ2-1; 7 bases map to TRBD2. The CDR3 sequence: CASSPPGGSYNEQFF. CDR3 coding DNA: TGTGCCAGCAGTCCTCCCGGGGGGTCCTACAATGAGCAGTTCTTC.